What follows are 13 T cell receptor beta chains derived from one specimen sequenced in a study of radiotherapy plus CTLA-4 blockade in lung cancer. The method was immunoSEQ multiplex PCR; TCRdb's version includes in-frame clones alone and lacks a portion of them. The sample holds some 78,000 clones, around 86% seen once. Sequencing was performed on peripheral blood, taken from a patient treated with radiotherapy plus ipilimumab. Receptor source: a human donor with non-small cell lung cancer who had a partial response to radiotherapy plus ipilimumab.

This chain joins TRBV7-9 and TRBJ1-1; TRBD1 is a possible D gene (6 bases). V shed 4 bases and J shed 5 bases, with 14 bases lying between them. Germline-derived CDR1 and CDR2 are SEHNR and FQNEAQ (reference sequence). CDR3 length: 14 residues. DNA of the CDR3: TGTGCCAGCAGCTCTCAACAGGGTGGGACTGAAGCTTTCTTT. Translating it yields CASSSQQGGTEAFF.

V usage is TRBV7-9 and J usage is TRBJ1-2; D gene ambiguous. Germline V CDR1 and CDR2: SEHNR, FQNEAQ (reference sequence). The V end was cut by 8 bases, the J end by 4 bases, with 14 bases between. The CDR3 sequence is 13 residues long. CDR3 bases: TGTGCCAGCGATGGACTATCGGGCTATGGCTACACCTTC. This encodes CASDGLSGYGYTF.

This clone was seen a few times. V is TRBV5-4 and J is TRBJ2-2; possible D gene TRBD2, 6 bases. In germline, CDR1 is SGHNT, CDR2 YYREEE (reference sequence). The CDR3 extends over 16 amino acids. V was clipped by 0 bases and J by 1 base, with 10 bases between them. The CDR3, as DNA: TGTGCCAGCAGCTTGGAGGGTAGCGGGAACACCGGGGAGCTGTTTTTT. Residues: CASSLEGSGNTGELFF.

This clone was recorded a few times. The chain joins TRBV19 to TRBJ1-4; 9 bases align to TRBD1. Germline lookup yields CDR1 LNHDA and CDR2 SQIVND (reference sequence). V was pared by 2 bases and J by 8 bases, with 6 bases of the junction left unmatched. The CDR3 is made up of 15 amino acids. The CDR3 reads CASSITGTGREKLFF. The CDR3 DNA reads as TGTGCCAGTAGTATAACCGGGACAGGGCGAGAAAAACTGTTTTTT.

CDR3 nucleotide sequence: TGTGCCAGCAGTTTAAAAGGCAGGGGCTACGAGCAGTACTTC. It codes for CASSLKGRGYEQYF. V usage is TRBV27 and J usage is TRBJ2-7, with a weak D call TRBD1 (6 bases). Germline V gene data show CDR1 as MNHEY and CDR2 as SMNVEV (reference sequence). Deletions cut 2 bases from V and 3 bases from J, with 11 bases between. This CDR3 region has 14 residues.

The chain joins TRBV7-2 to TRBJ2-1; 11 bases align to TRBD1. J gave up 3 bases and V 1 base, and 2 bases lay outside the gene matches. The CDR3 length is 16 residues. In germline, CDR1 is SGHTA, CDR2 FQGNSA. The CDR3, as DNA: TGTGCCAGCAGCTTAGTCGGGACAGGGGGCTACAATGAGCAGTTCTTC. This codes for CASSLVGTGGYNEQFF.

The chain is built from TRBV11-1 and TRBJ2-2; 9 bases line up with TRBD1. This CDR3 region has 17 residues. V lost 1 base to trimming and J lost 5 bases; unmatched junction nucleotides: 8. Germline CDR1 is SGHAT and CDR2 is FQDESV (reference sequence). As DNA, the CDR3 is TGTGCCAGCAGCTTAGTTCGGGACAGGGTAGATACCGGGGAGCTGTTTTTT. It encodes CASSLVRDRVDTGELFF.

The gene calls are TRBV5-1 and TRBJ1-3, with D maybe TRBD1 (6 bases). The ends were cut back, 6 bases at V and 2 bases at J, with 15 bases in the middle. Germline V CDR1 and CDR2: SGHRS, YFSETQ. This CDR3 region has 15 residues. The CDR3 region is CASTPDRLAGNTIYF. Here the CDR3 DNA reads TGCGCCAGCACCCCAGACAGGTTGGCTGGAAACACCATATATTTT.

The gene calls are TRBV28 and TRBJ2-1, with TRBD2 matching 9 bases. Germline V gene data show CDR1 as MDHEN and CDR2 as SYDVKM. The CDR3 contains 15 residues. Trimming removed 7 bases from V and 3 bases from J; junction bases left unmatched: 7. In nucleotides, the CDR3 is TGTGCCAGCATCCAGCGGACTAGCGACTACAATGAGCAGTTCTTC. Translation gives CASIQRTSDYNEQFF.

The CDR3 nucleotides are TGTGCCAGCAGCTTGCCCTTAGTGACGGGAGAGACAGATACGCAGTATTTT. This sequence encodes CASSLPLVTGETDTQYF. The chain joins TRBV7-6 to TRBJ2-3; possibly TRBD2 for D (6 bases). Germline V CDR1 and CDR2: SGHVS, FNYEAQ. Trimming left V 3 bases short and J 3 bases short, with 19 bases between. The CDR3 extends over 17 amino acids.

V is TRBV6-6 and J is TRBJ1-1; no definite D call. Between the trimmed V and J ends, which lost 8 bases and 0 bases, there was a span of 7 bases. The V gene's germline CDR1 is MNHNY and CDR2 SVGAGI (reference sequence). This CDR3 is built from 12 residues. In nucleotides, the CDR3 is TGTGCCAGCGGGCATATGAACACTGAAGCTTTCTTT. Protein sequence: CASGHMNTEAFF.

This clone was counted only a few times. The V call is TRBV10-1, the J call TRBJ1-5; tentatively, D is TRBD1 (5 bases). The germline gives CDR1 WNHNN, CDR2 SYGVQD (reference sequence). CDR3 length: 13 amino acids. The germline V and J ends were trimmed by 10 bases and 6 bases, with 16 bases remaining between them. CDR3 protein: CATSTTAGQPQHF. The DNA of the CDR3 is TGCGCCACCAGCACGACAGCCGGTCAGCCCCAGCATTTT.

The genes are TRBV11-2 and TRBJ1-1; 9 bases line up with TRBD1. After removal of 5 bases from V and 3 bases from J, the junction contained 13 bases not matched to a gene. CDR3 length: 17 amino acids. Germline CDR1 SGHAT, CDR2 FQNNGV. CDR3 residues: CASSPDPGQGGHTEAFF. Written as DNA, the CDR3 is TGTGCCAGCAGCCCAGATCCGGGACAGGGTGGTCACACTGAAGCTTTCTTT.